Listed below are T cell receptor beta chains from one sample, sequenced in a study of T cell responses to AZD1222 COVID-19 vaccine. Only in-frame clones appear in the TCRdb table, and some are missing; sequencing was by immunoSEQ multiplex PCR. This table has about 120,000 clones, 90% appearing once. Sequenced material: peripheral blood, taken on day 0 of MenACWY control vaccination. The receptors shown here come from an adult in good health. The CDR3 runs from the conserved cysteine through the conserved F or W. D genes are given only for firm matches.

D gene,V gene,CDR3 protein
TRBD1,TRBV18,CASSPLGQGTEKNIQYF
TRBD2,TRBV28,CASSGPMGLAGNSGANVLTF
.,TRBV12-3/TRBV12-4,CASSLGDQPQHF
TRBD1,TRBV27,CASSPGGLGTEAFF
.,TRBV6-6,CASSPRGRNSGANVLTF
.,TRBV19,CASSSLLQGHTDTQYF
.,TRBV3-1/TRBV3-2,CASSQVGLGELFF
.,TRBV6-6,CASTFQQGGAGELFF
.,TRBV18,CASSPVNYEQYF
.,TRBV9,CASSVGGYSPLHF
TRBD2,TRBV11-3,CASSPGLAGSTDTQYF
.,TRBV27,CASRTSAGYGNTIYF
TRBD1,TRBV9,CASSVDGTDYEQYF
TRBD1,TRBV5-1,CASSPTGGEQAFF
TRBD1,TRBV4-1,CASSPDRGMTGELFF
.,TRBV28,CASSFVGDTEAFF
.,TRBV27,CASKGRLSGNTIYF
.,TRBV12-3/TRBV12-4,CASSLLVGAEAFF
TRBD1,TRBV5-1,CASSLGQGVYEQYF
.,TRBV28,CASNQEIYEQYF
.,TRBV19,CASSIEGGYEQYF
.,TRBV5-1,CASSLVGAREQYF
TRBD1,TRBV5-4,CASSGTGSETQYF
TRBD1,TRBV18,CASSPTGSYEQYF
.,TRBV6-5,CASSEFQANYGYTF
.,TRBV19,CASSNSVIYGYTF
TRBD1,TRBV25-1,CASGRTGIHGYTF
TRBD1,TRBV4-2,CASSLGQGPNSPLHF
.,TRBV27,CASSPRQKGGSWNEQFF
.,TRBV7-9,CASSLGGGIWVEAFF
.,TRBV7-2,CASSLAGVVSYEQYF
TRBD2,TRBV6-6,CASSRIAGALQETQYF
.,TRBV5-1,CASSLRTTDTDTQYF
TRBD1,TRBV7-6,CASSLLPGGDGNPNYGYTF
.,TRBV6-5,CASSYGGARTDTQYF
.,TRBV19,CASSRGSSYNEQFF
.,TRBV6-4,CASSADSSQETQYF
TRBD1,TRBV27,CASSLSWGQGRLEQYF
.,TRBV2,CASMSGLAEAFF
.,TRBV30,CAWSERGGEGSPLHF
.,TRBV5-1,CASTRRSDTEAFF
.,TRBV25-1,CASSAVQGLARFPYGYTF
TRBD1,TRBV19,CASSMAGGAGQPQHF
TRBD2,TRBV9,CASSVGASGYTDTQYF
TRBD1,TRBV28,CASSPRDRSNSPLHF
.,TRBV2,CASRTETNEKLFF
TRBD2,TRBV9,CASSGFGGETLLFF
.,TRBV11-2,CASSLGGSGYGYTF
.,TRBV4-3,CASSQAGHSGNTIYF
.,TRBV10-3,CAISESDSPNMGYTF
TRBD1,TRBV10-3,CAISGRTGNFYNEQFF
.,TRBV5-1,CASSPGKGGLGETQYF
TRBD1,TRBV2,CASTRDRGSGELFF
.,TRBV7-9,CASSLQGRNTNEQFF
.,TRBV7-8,CASSTTGNSPLHF
TRBD1,TRBV5-5,CASSFGQGGLNQPQHF
.,TRBV10-1,CASRDTRDRGGTQYF
TRBD1,TRBV4-1,CASSQDRLTGGHGLFF
.,TRBV15,CATSRAAAVGTDTQYF